The 9 T cell receptor beta chains in this list originate from one sample, sequenced in a study of cytomegalovirus exposure and HLA in healthy donors. The study ran its PCR with 60 Vbeta and 13 Jbeta primers. The repertoire was sequenced with immunoSEQ multiplex PCR; TCRdb's copy has only in-frame clones and lacks some. The repertoire holds around 88,000 clones, with 60% to 80% as singletons. The sequenced sample consisted of PBMCs. These receptors were taken from a man aged 50 to 59 in good health and CMV-seropositive.

This chain uses TRBV15 with TRBJ1-5; tentative D call: TRBD1 (5 bases). Trimming left V 1 base short and J 0 bases short, with 7 bases between. The CDR3 consists of 15 residues. CDR1 and CDR2 from the germline V gene are LNHNV and YYDKDF (reference sequence). The chain's CDR3 is CATSRVRDSNQPQHF. CDR3 DNA sequence: TGTGCCACCAGCAGAGTCAGGGATAGCAATCAGCCCCAGCATTTT.

A few counts support this clone. CDR3 loop: CASKASVTEVFGYTF. The CDR3 DNA reads as TGTGCCAGTAAAGCGTCGGTGACAGAGGTTTTCGGCTACACCTTC. The genes are TRBV7-2 and TRBJ1-2; a possible D gene is TRBD1 (5 bases). Germline CDR1 and CDR2: SGHTA and FQGNSA. With 9 bases removed from V and 8 bases from J, the gap between germline ends came to 25 bases. The CDR3 length is 15 residues.

This chain uses TRBV5-1 with TRBJ1-2; maybe TRBD1 (5 bases). This CDR3 comprises 14 residues. V was clipped by 2 bases and J by 8 bases, with 16 bases between them. Per the germline V gene, CDR1 is SGHRS and CDR2 is YFSETQ. The CDR3 loop reads CASSLNSHQGGYTF. As DNA, the CDR3 is TGCGCCAGCAGCTTAAACAGCCACCAGGGAGGCTACACCTTC.

The chain couples TRBV7-9 to TRBJ1-1; D gene uncertain. With 3 bases removed from V and 2 bases from J, the gap between germline ends came to 7 bases. CDR1 SEHNR and CDR2 FQNEAQ come from the germline V gene (reference sequence). The CDR3 consists of 13 residues. CDR3 residues: CASSLYLNTEAFF. CDR3 coding DNA: TGTGCCAGCAGCTTGTACCTAAACACTGAAGCTTTCTTT.

This clone was picked up a small number of times. V usage is TRBV15 and J usage is TRBJ1-6; TRBD1 matches 7 bases. Germline CDR1 is LNHNV and CDR2 is YYDKDF (reference sequence). V gave up 7 bases and J gave up 9 bases; unmatched junction bases: 3. The CDR3 spans 12 residues. The CDR3 region is CATKTGTSPLHF. CDR3 sequence (DNA): TGTGCCACCAAGACAGGGACTTCACCCCTCCACTTT.

The chain carries TRBV27 and TRBJ1-1; possible D gene TRBD1, 6 bases. Germline V gene sequence: CDR1 MNHEY, CDR2 SMNVEV (reference sequence). Trimming removed 5 bases at V and 1 base at J, with 17 bases between. The CDR3 is made up of 16 amino acids. This CDR3 is CASSPHRAQANTEAFF. The CDR3 coding sequence is TGTGCCAGCAGTCCCCACAGGGCTCAAGCGAACACTGAAGCTTTCTTT.

The genes are TRBV5-6 and TRBJ1-6; D is perhaps TRBD1 (5 bases). Trimming removed 4 bases at V and 2 bases at J, with 16 bases between. The CDR3 spans 17 residues. CDR1 and CDR2 from the germline V gene are SGHDT and YYEEEE. CDR3 bases: TGTGCCAGCAGCGCAGCCAGGGCCAGCACCTATAATTCACCCCTCCACTTT. Residues: CASSAARASTYNSPLHF.

This rearrangement joins TRBV4-2 to TRBJ2-1; 9 nucleotides agree with TRBD1. Germline trimming cut 4 bases from V and 6 bases from J; bases unmatched to any gene: 13. Germline V gene data show CDR1 as LGHNA and CDR2 as YNFKEQ. The CDR3 runs to 17 residues. CDR3 in amino acids: CASSLTFGTGSSNEQFF. The CDR3 DNA follows: TGTGCCAGCAGCCTAACCTTCGGGACAGGGAGTAGCAATGAGCAGTTCTTC.

The J gene is TRBJ1-3, the V gene TRBV7-2, with D perhaps matching TRBD1 (5 bases). The CDR3 runs 13 residues. Germline lookup yields CDR1 SGHTA and CDR2 FQGNSA. This chain's CDR3 is CASGESGGNTIYF. CDR3 sequence (DNA): TGTGCTTCGGGGGAAAGCGGTGGAAACACCATATATTTT.